This T cell receptor (beta chain) was identified during a study of T cells in Graves' hyperthyroidism and ophthalmopathy. RNA transcripts yielded amplified TCR beta CDR3 regions. The study used the HTBI primer set for a first-round RT-PCR of the TCR CDR3. TCRdb reanalysed the multiplex PCR reads using MiXCR and keeps one entry per CDR3 protein. This table holds about 280,000 distinct CDR3 sequences, less than 30% found once. This clonotype has at least ten counts. The length of the CDR3 is 15 residues. V was clipped by 2 bases and J by 5 bases; unmatched bases: 5. The germline V gene has CDR1 WNHNN and CDR2 SYGVQD (reference sequence).

The TCR comes from a man aged 35 to 55 with Graves' hyperthyroidism that later progressed to Graves' ophthalmopathy. The chain carries TRBV10-1 and TRBJ2-2; the match to TRBD2 covers 7 bases. Sequenced: blood. The CDR3 sequence: CASSEAGEGTGELFF. In DNA, the CDR3 is TGCGCCAGCAGTGAGGCGGGAGAAGGTACCGGGGAGCTGTTTTTT.